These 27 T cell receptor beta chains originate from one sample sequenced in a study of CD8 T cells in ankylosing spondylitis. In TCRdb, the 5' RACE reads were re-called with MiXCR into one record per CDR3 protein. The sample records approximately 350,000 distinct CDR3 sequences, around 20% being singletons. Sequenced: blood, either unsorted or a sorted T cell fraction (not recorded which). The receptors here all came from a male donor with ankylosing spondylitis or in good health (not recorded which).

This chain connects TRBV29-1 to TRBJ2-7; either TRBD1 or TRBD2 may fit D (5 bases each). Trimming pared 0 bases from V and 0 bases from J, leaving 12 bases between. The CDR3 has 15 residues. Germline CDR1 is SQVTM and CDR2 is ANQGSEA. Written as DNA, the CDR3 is TGCAGCGTTGAAGATCTTGCAGGGAGCTCCTACGAGCAGTACTTC. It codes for CSVEDLAGSSYEQYF.

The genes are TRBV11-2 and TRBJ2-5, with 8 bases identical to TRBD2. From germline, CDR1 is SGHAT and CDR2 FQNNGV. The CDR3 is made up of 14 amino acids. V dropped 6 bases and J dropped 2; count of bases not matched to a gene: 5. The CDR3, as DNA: TGTGCCAGCAGTTTGGGACTAGTTCAAGAGACCCAGTACTTC. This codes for CASSLGLVQETQYF. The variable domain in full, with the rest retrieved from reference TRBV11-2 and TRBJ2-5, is EAGVAQSPRYKIIEKRQSVAFWCNPISGHATLYWYQQILGQGPKLLIQFQNNGVVDDSQLPKDRFSAERLKGVDSTLKIQPAKLEDSAVYLCASSLGLVQETQYFGPGTRLLVL.

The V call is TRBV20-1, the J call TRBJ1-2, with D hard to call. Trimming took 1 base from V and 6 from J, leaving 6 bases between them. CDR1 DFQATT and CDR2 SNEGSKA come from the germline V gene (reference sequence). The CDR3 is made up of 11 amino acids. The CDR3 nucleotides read TGCAGTGCTAGAGGGACCCATGGCTACACCTTC. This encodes CSARGTHGYTF.

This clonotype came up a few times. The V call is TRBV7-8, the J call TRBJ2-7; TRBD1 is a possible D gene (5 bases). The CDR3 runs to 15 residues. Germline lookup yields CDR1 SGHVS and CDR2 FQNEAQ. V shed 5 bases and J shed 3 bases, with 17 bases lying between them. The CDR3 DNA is TGTGCCAGCAGCCCACCTGGGGTACAGGTCTACGAGCAGTACTTC. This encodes CASSPPGVQVYEQYF.

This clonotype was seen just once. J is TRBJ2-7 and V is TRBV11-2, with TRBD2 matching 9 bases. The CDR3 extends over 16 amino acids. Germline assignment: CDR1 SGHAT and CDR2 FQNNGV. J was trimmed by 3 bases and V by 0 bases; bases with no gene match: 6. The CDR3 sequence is CASSLDLGLAIYEQYF. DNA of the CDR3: TGTGCCAGCAGCTTAGATCTCGGACTAGCGATCTACGAGCAGTACTTC.

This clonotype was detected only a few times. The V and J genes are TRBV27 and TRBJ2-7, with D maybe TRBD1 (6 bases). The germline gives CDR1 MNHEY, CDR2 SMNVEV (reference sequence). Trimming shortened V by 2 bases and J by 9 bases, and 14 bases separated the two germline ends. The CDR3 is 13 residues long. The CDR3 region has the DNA TGTGCCAGCAGTTTACAGGGGCCTGGGGTGCAGTACTTC. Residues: CASSLQGPGVQYF.

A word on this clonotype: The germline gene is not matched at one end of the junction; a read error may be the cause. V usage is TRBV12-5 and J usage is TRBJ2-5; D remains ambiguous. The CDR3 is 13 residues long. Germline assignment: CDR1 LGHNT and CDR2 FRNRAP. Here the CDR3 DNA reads TGTGCTAGTGGTCCTACGGGCCAAGAAACCCAGTACTTC. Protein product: CASGPTGQETQYF.

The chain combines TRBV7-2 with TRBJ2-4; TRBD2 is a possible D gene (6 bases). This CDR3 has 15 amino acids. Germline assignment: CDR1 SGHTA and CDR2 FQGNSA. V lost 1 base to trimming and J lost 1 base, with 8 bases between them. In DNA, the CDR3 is TGTGCCAGCAGCTTAGGACTAGTGGCCAAAAACATTCAGTACTTC. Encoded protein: CASSLGLVAKNIQYF. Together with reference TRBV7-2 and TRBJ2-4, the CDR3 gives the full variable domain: GAGVSQSPSNKVTEKGKDVELRCDPISGHTALYWYRQSLGQGLEFLIYFQGNSAPDKSGLPSDRFSAERTGGSVSTLTIQRTQQEDSAVYLCASSLGLVAKNIQYFGAGTRLSVL.

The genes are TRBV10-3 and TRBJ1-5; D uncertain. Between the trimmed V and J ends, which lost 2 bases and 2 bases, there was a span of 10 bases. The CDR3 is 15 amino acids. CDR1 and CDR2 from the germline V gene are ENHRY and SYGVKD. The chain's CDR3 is CAISEGGLGNQPQHF. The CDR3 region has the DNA TGTGCCATCAGTGAGGGAGGGCTGGGCAATCAGCCCCAGCATTTT.

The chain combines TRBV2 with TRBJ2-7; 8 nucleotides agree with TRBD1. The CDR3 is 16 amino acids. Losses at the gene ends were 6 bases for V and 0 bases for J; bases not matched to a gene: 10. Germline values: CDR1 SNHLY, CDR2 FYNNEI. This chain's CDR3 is CASRLTGGPLSYEQYF. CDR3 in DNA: TGTGCCAGCAGGCTCACAGGGGGACCCCTCTCCTACGAGCAGTACTTC.

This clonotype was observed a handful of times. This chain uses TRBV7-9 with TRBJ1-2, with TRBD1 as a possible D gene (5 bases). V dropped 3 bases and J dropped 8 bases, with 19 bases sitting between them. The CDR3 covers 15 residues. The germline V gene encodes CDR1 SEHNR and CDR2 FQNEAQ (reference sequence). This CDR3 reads CASSLVGSTGGGYTF. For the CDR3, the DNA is TGTGCCAGCAGCTTGGTAGGGTCTACAGGCGGCGGCTACACCTTC.

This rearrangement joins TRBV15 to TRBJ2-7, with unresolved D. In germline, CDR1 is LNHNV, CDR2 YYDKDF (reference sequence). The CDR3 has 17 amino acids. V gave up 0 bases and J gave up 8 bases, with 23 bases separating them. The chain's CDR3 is CATSRDSPQTLYDKQYF. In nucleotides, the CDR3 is TGTGCCACCAGCAGAGATTCCCCACAGACACTCTACGATAAGCAGTACTTC. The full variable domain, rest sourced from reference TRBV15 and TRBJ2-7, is DAMVIQNPRYQVTQFGKPVTLSCSQTLNHNVMYWYQQKSSQAPKLLFHYYDKDFNNEADTPDNFQSRRPNTSFCFLDIRSPGLGDTAMYLCATSRDSPQTLYDKQYFGPGTRLTVT.

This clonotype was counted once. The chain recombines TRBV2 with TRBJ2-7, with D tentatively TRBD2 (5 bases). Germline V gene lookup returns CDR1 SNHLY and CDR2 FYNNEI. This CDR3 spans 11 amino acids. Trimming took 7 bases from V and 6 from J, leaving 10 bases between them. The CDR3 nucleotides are TGTGCCAGCACCGAGGGAAGCGAGCAGTACTTC. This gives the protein CASTEGSEQYF.

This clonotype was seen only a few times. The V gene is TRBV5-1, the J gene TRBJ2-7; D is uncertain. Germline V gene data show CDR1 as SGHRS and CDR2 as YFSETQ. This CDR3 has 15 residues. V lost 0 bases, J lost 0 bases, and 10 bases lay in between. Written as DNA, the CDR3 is TGCGCCAGCAGCTTGGAGGTCGACCGCTCCTACGAGCAGTACTTC. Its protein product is CASSLEVDRSYEQYF.

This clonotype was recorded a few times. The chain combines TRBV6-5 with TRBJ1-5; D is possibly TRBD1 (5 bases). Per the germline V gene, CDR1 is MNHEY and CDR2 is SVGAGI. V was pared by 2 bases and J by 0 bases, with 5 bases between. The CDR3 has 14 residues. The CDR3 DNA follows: TGTGCCAGCAGTTACACAGGTAGCAATCAGCCCCAGCATTTT. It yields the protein CASSYTGSNQPQHF.

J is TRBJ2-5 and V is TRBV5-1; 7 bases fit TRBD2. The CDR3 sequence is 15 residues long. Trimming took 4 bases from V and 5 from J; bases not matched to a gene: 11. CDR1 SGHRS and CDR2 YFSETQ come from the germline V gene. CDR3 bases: TGCGCCAGCAGCCCGCGGGGGTTACCGGGGGAGACCCAGTACTTC. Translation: CASSPRGLPGETQYF.

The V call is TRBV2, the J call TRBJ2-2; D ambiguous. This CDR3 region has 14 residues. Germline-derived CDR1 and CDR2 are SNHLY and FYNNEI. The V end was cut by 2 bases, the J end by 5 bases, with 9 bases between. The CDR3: CASSERVGTGELFF. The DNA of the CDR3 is TGTGCCAGCAGTGAAAGGGTGGGGACCGGGGAGCTGTTTTTT.

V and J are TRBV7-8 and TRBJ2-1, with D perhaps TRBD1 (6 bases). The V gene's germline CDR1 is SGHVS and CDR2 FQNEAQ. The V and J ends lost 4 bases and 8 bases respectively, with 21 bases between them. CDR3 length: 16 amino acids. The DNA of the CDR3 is TGTGCCAGCAGCTCAGAGACAGGCGGCGGAGTATATGAGCAGTTCTTC. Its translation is CASSSETGGGVYEQFF.

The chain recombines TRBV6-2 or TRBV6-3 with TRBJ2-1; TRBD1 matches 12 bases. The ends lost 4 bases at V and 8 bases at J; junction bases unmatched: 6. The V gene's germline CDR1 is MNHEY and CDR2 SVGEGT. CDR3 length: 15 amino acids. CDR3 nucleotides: TGTGCCAGCAGTTTTGGGACAGGGGGCAAAGATGAGCAGTTCTTC. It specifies CASSFGTGGKDEQFF.

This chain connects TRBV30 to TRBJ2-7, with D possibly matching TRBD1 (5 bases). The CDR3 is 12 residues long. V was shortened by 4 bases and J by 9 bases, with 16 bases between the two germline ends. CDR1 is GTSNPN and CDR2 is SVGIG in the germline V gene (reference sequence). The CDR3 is CAWKSDSVGQYF. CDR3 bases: TGTGCCTGGAAGTCCGACAGTGTTGGGCAGTACTTC.

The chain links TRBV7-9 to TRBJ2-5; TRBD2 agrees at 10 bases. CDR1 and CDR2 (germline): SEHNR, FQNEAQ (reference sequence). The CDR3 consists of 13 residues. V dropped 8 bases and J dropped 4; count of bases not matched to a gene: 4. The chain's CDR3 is CASGGLAPETQYF. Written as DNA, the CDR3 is TGTGCCAGCGGGGGACTAGCGCCAGAGACCCAGTACTTC.

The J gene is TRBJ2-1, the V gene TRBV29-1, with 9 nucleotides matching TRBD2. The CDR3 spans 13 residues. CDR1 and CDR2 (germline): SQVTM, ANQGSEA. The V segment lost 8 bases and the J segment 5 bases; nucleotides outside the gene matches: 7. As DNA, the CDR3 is TGCAGCTATTTACTAGCGGGTAACAATGAGCAGTTCTTC. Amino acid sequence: CSYLLAGNNEQFF.

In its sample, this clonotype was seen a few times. The CDR3 region has the DNA TGTGCCAGCAGTCATCAAGGCAGCGGGGGCACAGATACGCAGTATTTT. This encodes CASSHQGSGGTDTQYF. This chain links TRBV28 with TRBJ2-3, with 7 bases lining up with TRBD2. Germline CDR1 and CDR2: MDHEN and SYDVKM. With V trimmed by 5 bases and J by 1 base, 9 bases remained unmatched. The CDR3 is made up of 16 amino acids. Full variable domain (rest looked up from reference TRBV28 and TRBJ2-3): DVKVTQSSRYLVKRTGEKVFLECVQDMDHENMFWYRQDPGLGLRLIYFSYDVKMKEKGDIPEGYSVSREKKERFSLILESASTNQTSMYLCASSHQGSGGTDTQYFGPGTRLTVL.

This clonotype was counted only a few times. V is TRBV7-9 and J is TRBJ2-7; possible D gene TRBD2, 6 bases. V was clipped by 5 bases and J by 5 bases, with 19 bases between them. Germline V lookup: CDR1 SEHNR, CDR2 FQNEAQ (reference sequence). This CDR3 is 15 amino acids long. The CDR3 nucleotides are TGTGCCAGCAGCAACCCAGCGGGTTCGGGAGACGAGCAGTACTTC. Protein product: CASSNPAGSGDEQYF.

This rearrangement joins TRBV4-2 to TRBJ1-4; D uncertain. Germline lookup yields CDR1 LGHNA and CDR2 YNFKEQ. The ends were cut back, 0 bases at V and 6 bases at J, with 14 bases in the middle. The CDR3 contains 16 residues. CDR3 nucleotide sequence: TGTGCCAGCAGCCAAGATTACCCGGACGGGGATGAAAAACTGTTTTTT. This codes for CASSQDYPDGDEKLFF.

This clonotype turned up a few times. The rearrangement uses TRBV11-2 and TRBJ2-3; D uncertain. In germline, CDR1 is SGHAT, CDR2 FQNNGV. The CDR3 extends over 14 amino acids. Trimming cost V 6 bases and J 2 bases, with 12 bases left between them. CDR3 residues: CASRPPAPTDTQYF. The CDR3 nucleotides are TGTGCCAGCAGACCACCCGCCCCCACAGATACGCAGTATTTT.

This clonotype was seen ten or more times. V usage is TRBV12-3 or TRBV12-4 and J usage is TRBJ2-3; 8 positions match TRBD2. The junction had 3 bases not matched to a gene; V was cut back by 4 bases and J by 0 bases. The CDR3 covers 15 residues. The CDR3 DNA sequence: TGTGCCAGCAGTTCGGGACTAGTGAGCACAGATACGCAGTATTTT. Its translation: CASSSGLVSTDTQYF.